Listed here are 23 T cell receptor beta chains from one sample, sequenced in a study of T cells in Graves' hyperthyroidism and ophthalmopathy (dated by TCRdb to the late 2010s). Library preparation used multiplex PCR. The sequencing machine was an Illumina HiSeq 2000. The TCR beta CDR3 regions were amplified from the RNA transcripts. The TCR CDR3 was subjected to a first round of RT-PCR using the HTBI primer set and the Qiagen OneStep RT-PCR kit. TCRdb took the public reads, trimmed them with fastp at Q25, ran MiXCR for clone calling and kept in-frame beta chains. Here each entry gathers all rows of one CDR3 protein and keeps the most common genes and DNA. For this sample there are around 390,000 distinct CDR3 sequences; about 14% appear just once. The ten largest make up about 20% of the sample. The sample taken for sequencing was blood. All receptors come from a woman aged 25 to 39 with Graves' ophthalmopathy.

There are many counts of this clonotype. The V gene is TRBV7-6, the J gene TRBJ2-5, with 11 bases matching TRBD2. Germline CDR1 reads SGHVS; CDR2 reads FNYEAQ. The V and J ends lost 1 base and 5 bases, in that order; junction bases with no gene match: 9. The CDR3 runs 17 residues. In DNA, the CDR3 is TGTGCCAGCAGCTTAGGGATAGCGGGGGGGCTACAGGAGACCCAGTACTTC. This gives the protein CASSLGIAGGLQETQYF.

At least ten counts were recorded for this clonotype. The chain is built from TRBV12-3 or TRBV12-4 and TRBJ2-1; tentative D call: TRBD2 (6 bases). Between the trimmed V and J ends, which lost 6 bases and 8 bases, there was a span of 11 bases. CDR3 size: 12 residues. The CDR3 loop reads CASRGTPHEQFF. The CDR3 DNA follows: TGTGCCAGCAGGGGGACTCCGCATGAGCAGTTCTTC.

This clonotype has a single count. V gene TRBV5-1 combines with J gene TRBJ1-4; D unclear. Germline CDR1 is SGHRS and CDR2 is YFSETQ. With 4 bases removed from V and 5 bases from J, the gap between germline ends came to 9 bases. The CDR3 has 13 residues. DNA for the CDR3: TGCGCCAGCAGCGCAAACTGGAATGAAAAACTGTTTTTT. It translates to CASSANWNEKLFF.

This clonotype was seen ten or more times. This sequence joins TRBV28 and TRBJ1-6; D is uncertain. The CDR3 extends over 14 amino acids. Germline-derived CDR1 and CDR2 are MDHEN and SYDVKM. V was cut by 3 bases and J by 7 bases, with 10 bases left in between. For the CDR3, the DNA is TGTGCCAGCAGTTTTTCCGGGGAAAATTCACCCCTCCACTTT. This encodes CASSFSGENSPLHF. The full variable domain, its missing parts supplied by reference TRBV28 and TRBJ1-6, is DVKVTQSSRYLVKRTGEKVFLECVQDMDHENMFWYRQDPGLGLRLIYFSYDVKMKEKGDIPEGYSVSREKKERFSLILESASTNQTSMYLCASSFSGENSPLHFGNGTRLTVT.

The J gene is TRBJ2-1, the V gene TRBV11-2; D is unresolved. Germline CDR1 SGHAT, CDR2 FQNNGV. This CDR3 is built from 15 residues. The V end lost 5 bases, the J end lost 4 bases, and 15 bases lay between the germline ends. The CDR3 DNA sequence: TGTGCCAGCAGCGTGGACCGGCTATCGTACAATGAGCAGTTCTTC. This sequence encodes CASSVDRLSYNEQFF.

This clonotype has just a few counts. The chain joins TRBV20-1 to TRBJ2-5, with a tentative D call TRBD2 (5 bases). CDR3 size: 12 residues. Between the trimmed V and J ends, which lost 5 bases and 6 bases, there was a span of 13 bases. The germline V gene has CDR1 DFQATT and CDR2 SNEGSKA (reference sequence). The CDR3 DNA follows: TGCAGTGCTCTACGGGGTGGGAAGACCCAGTACTTC. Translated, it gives CSALRGGKTQYF.

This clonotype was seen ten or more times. CDR3 amino acids: CASSHPPGQGLYEQYF. The CDR3 DNA reads as TGTGCCAGCAGTCATCCACCGGGACAGGGTCTCTACGAGCAGTACTTC. This rearrangement joins TRBV27 to TRBJ2-7; 9 nucleotides line up with TRBD1. The CDR3 sequence is 16 residues long. Looked up from germline, CDR1 is MNHEY and CDR2 is SMNVEV (reference sequence). V lost 5 bases and J lost 3; bases outside the gene matches: 11.

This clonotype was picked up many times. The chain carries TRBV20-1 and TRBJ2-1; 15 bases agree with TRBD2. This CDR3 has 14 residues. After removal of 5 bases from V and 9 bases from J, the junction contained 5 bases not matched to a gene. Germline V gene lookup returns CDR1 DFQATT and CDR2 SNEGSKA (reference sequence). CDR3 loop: CSAAGLAGGLEQFF. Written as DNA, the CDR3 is TGCAGTGCTGCCGGACTAGCGGGGGGGCTTGAGCAGTTCTTC.

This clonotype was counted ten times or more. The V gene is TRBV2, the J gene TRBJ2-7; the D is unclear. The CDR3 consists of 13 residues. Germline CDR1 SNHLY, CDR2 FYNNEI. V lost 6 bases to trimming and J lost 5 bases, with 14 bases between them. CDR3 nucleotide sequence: TGTGCCAGCAGATACAGCCGCCGAGACGAGCAGTACTTC. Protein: CASRYSRRDEQYF.

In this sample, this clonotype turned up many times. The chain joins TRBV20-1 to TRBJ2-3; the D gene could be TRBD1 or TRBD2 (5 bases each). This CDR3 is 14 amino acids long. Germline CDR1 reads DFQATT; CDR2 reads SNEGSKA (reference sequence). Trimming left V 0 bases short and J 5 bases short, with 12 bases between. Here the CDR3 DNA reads TGCAGTGCTAGAGACTCGGGACGGGTAGATACGCAGTATTTT. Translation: CSARDSGRVDTQYF.

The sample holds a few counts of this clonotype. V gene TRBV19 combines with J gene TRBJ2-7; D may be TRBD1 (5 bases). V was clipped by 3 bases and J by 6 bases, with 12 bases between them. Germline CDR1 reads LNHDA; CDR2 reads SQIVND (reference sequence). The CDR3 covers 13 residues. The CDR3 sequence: CASSIVGQGEQYF. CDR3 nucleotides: TGTGCCAGTAGTATTGTTGGGCAGGGCGAGCAGTACTTC.

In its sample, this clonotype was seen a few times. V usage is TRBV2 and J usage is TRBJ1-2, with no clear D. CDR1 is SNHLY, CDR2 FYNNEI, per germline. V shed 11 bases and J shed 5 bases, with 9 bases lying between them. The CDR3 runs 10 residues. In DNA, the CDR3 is TGTGCCGCCGGACCTTATGGCTACACCTTC. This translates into CAAGPYGYTF.

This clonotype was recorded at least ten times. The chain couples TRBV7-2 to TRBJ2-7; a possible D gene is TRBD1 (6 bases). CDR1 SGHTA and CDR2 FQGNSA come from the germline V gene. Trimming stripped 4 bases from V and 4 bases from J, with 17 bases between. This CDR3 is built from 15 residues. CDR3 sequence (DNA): TGTGCCAGCAGCTCCCCGTGGGGGACACTATACGAGCAGTACTTC. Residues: CASSSPWGTLYEQYF. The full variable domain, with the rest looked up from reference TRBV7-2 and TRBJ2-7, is GAGVSQSPSNKVTEKGKDVELRCDPISGHTALYWYRQSLGQGLEFLIYFQGNSAPDKSGLPSDRFSAERTGGSVSTLTIQRTQQEDSAVYLCASSSPWGTLYEQYFGPGTRLTVT.

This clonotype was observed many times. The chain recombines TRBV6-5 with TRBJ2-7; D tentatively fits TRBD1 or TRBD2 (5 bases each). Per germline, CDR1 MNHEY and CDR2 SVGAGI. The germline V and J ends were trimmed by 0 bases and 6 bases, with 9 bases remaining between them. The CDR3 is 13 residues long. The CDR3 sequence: CASSYSGVGEQYF. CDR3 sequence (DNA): TGTGCCAGCAGTTACTCGGGGGTTGGCGAGCAGTACTTC.

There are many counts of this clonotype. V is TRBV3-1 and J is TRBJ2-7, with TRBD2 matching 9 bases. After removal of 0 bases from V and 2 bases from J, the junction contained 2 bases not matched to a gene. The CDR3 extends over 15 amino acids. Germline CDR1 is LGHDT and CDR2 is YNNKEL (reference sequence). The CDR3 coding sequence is TGTGCCAGCAGCCAAGATGCGGGGGGGACCTACGAGCAGTACTTC. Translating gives CASSQDAGGTYEQYF.

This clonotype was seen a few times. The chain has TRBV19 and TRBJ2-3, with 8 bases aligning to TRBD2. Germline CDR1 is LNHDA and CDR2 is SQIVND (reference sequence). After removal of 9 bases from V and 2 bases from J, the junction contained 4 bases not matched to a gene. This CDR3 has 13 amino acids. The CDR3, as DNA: TGTGCCAGCGGACTAGCCCACACAGATACGCAGTATTTT. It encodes CASGLAHTDTQYF.

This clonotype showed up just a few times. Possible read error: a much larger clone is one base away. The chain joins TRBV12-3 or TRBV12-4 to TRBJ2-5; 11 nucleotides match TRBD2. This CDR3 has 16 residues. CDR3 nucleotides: TGTACCAGCACCCTCTTGGGACTAGCGGCGAAAGAGACCCAGTACTTC. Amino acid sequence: CTSTLLGLAAKETQYF.

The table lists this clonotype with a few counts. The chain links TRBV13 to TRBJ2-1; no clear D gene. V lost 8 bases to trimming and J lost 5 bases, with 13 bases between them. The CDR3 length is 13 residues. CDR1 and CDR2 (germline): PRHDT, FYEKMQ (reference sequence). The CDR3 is CASGRRYNNEQFF. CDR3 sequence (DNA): TGTGCCAGCGGCCGAAGATACAACAATGAGCAGTTCTTC.

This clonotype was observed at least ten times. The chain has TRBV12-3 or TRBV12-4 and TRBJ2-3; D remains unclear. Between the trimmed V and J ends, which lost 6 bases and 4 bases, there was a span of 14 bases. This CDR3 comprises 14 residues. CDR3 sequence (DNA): TGTGCCAGCAGCCTATCTACTGGGGCAGATACGCAGTATTTT. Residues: CASSLSTGADTQYF.

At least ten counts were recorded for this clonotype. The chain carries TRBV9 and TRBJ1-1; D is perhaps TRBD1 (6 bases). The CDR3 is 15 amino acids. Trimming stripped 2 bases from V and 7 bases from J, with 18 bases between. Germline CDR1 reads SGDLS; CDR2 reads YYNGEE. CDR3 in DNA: TGTGCCAGCAGCGTGTGGGGACATCCGGACAGTGAAGCTTTCTTT. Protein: CASSVWGHPDSEAFF.

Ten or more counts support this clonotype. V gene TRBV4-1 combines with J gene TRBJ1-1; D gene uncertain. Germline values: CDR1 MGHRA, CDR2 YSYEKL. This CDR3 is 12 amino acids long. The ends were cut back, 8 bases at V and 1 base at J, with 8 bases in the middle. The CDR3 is CASGTRNTEAFF. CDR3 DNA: TGCGCCAGCGGTACCCGGAACACTGAAGCTTTCTTT.

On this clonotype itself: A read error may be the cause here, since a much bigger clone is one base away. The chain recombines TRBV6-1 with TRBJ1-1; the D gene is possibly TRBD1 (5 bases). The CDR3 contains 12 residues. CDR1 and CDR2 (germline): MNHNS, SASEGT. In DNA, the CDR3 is TGTGCCAGCAGCTCCTGGGGCACTGAAGCTCTCTTT. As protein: CASSSWGTEALF.

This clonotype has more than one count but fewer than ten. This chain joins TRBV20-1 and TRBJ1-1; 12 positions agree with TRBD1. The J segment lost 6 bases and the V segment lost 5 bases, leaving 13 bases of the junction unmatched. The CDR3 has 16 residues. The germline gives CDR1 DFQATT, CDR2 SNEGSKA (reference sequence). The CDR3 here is CSAQDGTGQGASEAFF. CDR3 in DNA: TGCAGTGCTCAGGATGGGACGGGACAGGGGGCCTCTGAAGCTTTCTTT.